Presented here are 4 T cell receptor beta chains from one specimen sequenced in a study of blood T cell repertoires in COVID-19. Only in-frame clones appear in the TCRdb table, and some are missing; sequencing was by immunoSEQ multiplex PCR. Of fewer than 50,000 clones listed, more than 70% were seen once; the top ten hold roughly 45%. Sequenced sample: peripheral blood. These TCRs come from a woman older than 75 with active or convalescent COVID-19.

The CDR3 DNA follows: TGTGCCAGCAGTGCTGCCTACGGGAACTATGGCTACACCTTC. It specifies CASSAAYGNYGYTF. The chain combines TRBV25-1 with TRBJ1-2; no clear D gene. The CDR3 extends over 14 amino acids. V was cut by 4 bases and J by 2 bases, with 11 bases left in between. Germline V gene data show CDR1 as MGHDK and CDR2 as SYGVNS.

In nucleotides, the CDR3 is TGCAGCGTTGAAGAGAGGCAGGGGAACACCGGGGAGCTGTTTTTT. It codes for CSVEERQGNTGELFF. The chain employs TRBV29-1 and TRBJ2-2, with a possible D match to TRBD1 (5 bases). The V gene lost 0 bases and the J gene lost 1 base, with 9 bases spanning the gap. CDR1 SQVTM and CDR2 ANQGSEA come from the germline V gene. CDR3 size: 15 residues.

The rearrangement uses TRBV4-1 and TRBJ1-1; 7 bases agree with TRBD1. The CDR3 extends over 14 amino acids. Germline V CDR1 and CDR2: MGHRA, YSYEKL. V was clipped by 5 bases and J by 11 bases; unmatched bases: 14. The CDR3 bases are TGCGCCAGCAGCACCCGGGACAGTGGGGAGCTGGCTTTCTTT. Translated, it gives CASSTRDSGELAFF.

The chain joins TRBV19 to TRBJ1-5, with 7 bases identical to TRBD1. Unmatched junction bases numbered 14, after V lost 5 bases and J lost 7 bases. CDR1 and CDR2 from the germline V gene are LNHDA and SQIVND (reference sequence). CDR3 size: 16 residues. The CDR3 bases are TGTGCCAGTAGTTCTCAGGACAGGTTGGGGGGCCAGCCCCAGCATTTT. Residues: CASSSQDRLGGQPQHF.